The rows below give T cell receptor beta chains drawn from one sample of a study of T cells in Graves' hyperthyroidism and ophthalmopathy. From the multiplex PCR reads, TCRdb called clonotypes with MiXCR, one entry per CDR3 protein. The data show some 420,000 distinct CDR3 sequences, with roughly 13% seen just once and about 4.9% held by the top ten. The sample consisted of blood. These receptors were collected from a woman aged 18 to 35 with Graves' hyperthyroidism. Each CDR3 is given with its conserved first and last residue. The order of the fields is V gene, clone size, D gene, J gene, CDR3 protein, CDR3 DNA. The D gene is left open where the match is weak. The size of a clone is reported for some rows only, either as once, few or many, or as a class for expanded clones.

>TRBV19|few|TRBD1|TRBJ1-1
CASRTGQLNTEAFF
TGTGCCAGTAGAACGGGACAGTTGAACACTGAAGCTTTCTTT
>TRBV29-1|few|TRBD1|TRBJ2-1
CSVKGQGYNEQFF
TGCAGCGTCAAGGGACAGGGGTACAATGAGCAGTTCTTC
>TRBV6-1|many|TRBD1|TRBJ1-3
CASRATRGSGNTIYF
TGTGCCAGCAGGGCCACCAGGGGGTCCGGAAACACCATATATTTT
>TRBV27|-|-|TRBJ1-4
CASSGRGASIEKLFF
TGTGCCAGCAGCGGGAGGGGTGCCTCTATTGAAAAACTGTTTTTT
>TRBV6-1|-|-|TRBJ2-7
CASSEKRVYEQYF
TGTGCCAGCAGTGAAAAAAGGGTTTACGAGCAGTACTTC
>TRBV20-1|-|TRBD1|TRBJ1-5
CSATNRDRGHSQPQHF
TGCAGTGCTACCAACCGGGACAGGGGGCACAGTCAGCCCCAGCATTTT
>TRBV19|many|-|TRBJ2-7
CASSIRGSIYEQYF
TGTGCCAGTAGTATACGGGGGTCCATCTACGAGCAGTACTTC
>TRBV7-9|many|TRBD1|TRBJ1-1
CASSLPTLGTENTEAFF
TGTGCCAGCAGCTTACCTACCCTAGGGACAGAGAACACTGAAGCTTTCTTT
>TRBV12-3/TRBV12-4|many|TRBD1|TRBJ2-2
CASSWGQNAGELFF
TGTGCCAGCAGTTGGGGACAGAACGCCGGGGAGCTGTTTTTT
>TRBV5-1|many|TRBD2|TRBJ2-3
CASSVTSGRADTQYF
TGCGCCAGCTCGGTGACTAGCGGGAGGGCAGATACGCAGTATTTT
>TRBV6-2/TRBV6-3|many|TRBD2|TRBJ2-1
CASSASGSYNEQFF
TGTGCCAGCAGTGCTAGCGGGAGCTACAATGAGCAGTTCTTC
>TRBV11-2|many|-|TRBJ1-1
CASSSGVTEKAFF
TGTGCCAGCAGCAGCGGGGTCACAGAAAAGGCTTTCTTT
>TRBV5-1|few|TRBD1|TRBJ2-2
CASSRDRGGTGELFF
TGCGCCAGCAGCCGGGACAGGGGAGGCACCGGGGAGCTGTTTTTT
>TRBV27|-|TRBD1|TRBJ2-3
CASKDREPDTQYF
TGTGCCAGCAAGGACAGGGAGCCAGATACGCAGTATTTT
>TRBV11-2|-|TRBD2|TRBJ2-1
CASSLDLRGGSWEQFF
TGTGCCAGCAGCTTAGATCTTCGGGGGGGATCTTGGGAGCAGTTCTTC
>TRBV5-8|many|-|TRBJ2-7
CASGPVSAYEQYF
TGTGCCAGCGGGCCGGTAAGCGCCTACGAGCAGTACTTC
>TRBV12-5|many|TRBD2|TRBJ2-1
CASGPRLAGGRDEQFF
TGTGCTAGTGGTCCAAGGCTAGCGGGAGGGCGGGATGAGCAGTTCTTC
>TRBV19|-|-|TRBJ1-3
CASRGNSGNTIYF
TGTGCCAGTCGGGGTAACTCTGGAAACACCATATATTTT
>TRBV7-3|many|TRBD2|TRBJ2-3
CASSLGSGSSDTQYF
TGTGCCAGCAGCTTAGGTAGCGGGAGTTCAGATACGCAGTATTTT
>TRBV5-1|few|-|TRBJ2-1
CASSLDHSSYNEQFF
TGCGCCAGCAGCTTGGACCACAGTTCCTACAATGAGCAGTTCTTC
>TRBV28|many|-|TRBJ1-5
CASSSIGERDFGQPQHF
TGTGCCAGCAGTTCAATCGGGGAGAGGGACTTCGGGCAGCCCCAGCATTTT
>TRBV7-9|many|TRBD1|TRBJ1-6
CASSRDSSYNSPLHF
TGTGCCAGCAGCCGGGACAGCTCCTATAATTCACCCCTCCACTTT
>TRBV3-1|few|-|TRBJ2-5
CASSQDWPEETQYF
TGTGCCAGCAGCCAAGACTGGCCAGAGGAGACCCAGTACTTC
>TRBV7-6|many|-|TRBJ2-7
CASSLGDEQYF
TGTGCCAGCAGCTTAGGAGACGAGCAGTACTTC
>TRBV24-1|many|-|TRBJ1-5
CATSEADNQPQHF
TGTGCCACCAGTGAGGCGGACAATCAGCCCCAGCATTTT
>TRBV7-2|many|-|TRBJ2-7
CASSSLGLEQYF
TGTGCCAGCAGCTCCCTAGGTCTCGAGCAGTACTTC
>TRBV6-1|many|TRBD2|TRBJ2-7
CASRGLAGAPLYEQYF
TGTGCCAGCAGGGGACTAGCGGGAGCCCCCCTCTACGAGCAGTACTTC
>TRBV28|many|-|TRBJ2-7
CASSSIRSGPSYEQYF
TGTGCCAGCAGTTCCATCCGTTCAGGGCCCTCCTACGAGCAGTACTTC